This is a list of T cell receptor beta chains from one sample in a study of siplizumab effects on memory and regulatory T cells. TCRdb keeps only in-frame clones here, not all; method: immunoSEQ multiplex PCR. Found here are some 97,000 clones, 75% to 95% of them singletons; the top ten hold 0.15%. Sequencing input: CD4+ T cells sorted from blood. The receptors come from a human donor in good health. The CDR3 runs from the conserved cysteine through the conserved F or W. D genes are given only for firm matches. Clone size is shown for a subset of rows, as once, few, many or a class of expanded clone.

d_gene | abundance | j_gene | v_gene | CDR3aa | CDR3nt
. | few | TRBJ1-3 | TRBV7-2 | CASSFPGLNSGNTIYF | TGTGCCAGCAGCTTCCCAGGACTAAACTCTGGAAACACCATATATTTT
. | once | TRBJ2-7 | TRBV4-2 | CASSQAGADYEQYF | TGTGCCAGCAGCCAGGCAGGGGCTGACTACGAGCAGTACTTC
. | . | TRBJ1-4 | TRBV7-9 | CASSLGLAQDEKLFF | TGTGCCAGCAGCTTAGGTCTTGCTCAGGACGAAAAACTGTTTTTT
. | . | TRBJ1-3 | TRBV10-3 | CAIGRRGGNTIYF | TGTGCCATAGGGAGACGAGGTGGAAACACCATATATTTT
. | . | TRBJ1-5 | TRBV10-3 | CAISESAGASNQPQHF | TGTGCCATCAGTGAGTCCGCGGGGGCCTCAAATCAGCCCCAGCATTTT
. | . | TRBJ2-1 | TRBV7-2 | CASTLGGSANEQFF | TGTGCCAGCACCCTAGGGGGTAGCGCCAATGAGCAGTTCTTC
TRBD2 | . | TRBJ2-5 | TRBV2 | CASTGLAGGQETQYF | TGTGCCAGCACTGGACTAGCGGGGGGCCAAGAGACCCAGTACTTC
TRBD1 | . | TRBJ1-2 | TRBV6-6 | CASSKTGGPSNYGYTF | TGTGCCAGCAGCAAGACAGGGGGCCCATCTAACTATGGCTACACCTTC
TRBD1 | few | TRBJ1-1 | TRBV28 | CASQGDSTFF | TGTGCCAGCCAGGGGGACAGTACTTTCTTT
. | once | TRBJ2-5 | TRBV7-2 | CASSLGSAGQETQYF | TGTGCCAGCAGCTTAGGTTCTGCGGGGCAAGAGACCCAGTACTTC
TRBD2 | once | TRBJ2-3 | TRBV5-1 | CASSLGTSGGRDTDTQYF | TGCGCCAGCAGCCTCGGGACTAGCGGGGGGCGGGACACAGATACGCAGTATTTT
. | . | TRBJ2-7 | TRBV25-1 | CASSEFGTLDEQYF | TGTGCCAGCAGTGAATTCGGGACACTTGACGAGCAGTACTTC
. | . | TRBJ2-5 | TRBV7-2 | CASRTTGMRQETQYF | TGTGCCAGCAGAACCACAGGGATGAGGCAAGAGACCCAGTACTTC
TRBD1 | . | TRBJ2-7 | TRBV12-5 | CASGLGGRDRVFYEQYF | TGTGCTAGTGGTTTGGGGGGCCGGGACAGGGTTTTCTACGAGCAGTACTTC
. | . | TRBJ1-6 | TRBV27 | CASTPGRGNSPLHF | TGTGCCAGCACCCCCGGACGGGGAAATTCACCCCTCCACTTT
. | . | TRBJ2-1 | TRBV6-6 | CASSYPLYNEQFF | TGTGCCAGCAGTTACCCGCTTTACAATGAGCAGTTCTTC
. | . | TRBJ1-1 | TRBV5-5 | CASSLSPGYGAFF | TGTGCCAGCAGCTTGAGTCCAGGATATGGAGCTTTCTTT
. | . | TRBJ2-5 | TRBV6-5 | CASQDYQETQYF | TGTGCCAGCCAAGACTATCAAGAGACCCAGTACTTC
. | . | TRBJ1-6 | TRBV12-5 | CASDSRDGASPLHF | TGTGCTAGTGATTCCCGGGACGGTGCCTCACCCCTCCACTTT
. | . | TRBJ2-3 | TRBV12-5 | CASSSTGHTDTQYF | TGTGCTAGTAGCTCGACAGGACACACAGATACGCAGTATTTT
. | . | TRBJ2-7 | TRBV11-2 | CASSLLEGRGEQYF | TGTGCCAGCAGCTTATTGGAAGGGAGGGGGGAGCAGTACTTC
. | . | TRBJ1-1 | TRBV28 | CASSPLDGNTEAFF | TGTGCCAGCAGTCCCTTGGACGGGAACACTGAAGCTTTCTTT
. | once | TRBJ2-7 | TRBV11-2 | CASSSNRRIYEQYF | TGTGCCAGCAGCTCAAATCGGAGAATCTACGAGCAGTACTTC
TRBD2 | . | TRBJ2-1 | TRBV6-1 | CASSRAGGYNEQFF | TGTGCCAGCAGCCGAGCGGGGGGCTACAATGAGCAGTTCTTC
. | . | TRBJ1-1 | TRBV5-1 | CASSSEGRNTEAFF | TGCGCCAGCAGCTCTGAAGGGCGGAACACTGAAGCTTTCTTT
TRBD1 | . | TRBJ1-1 | TRBV5-1 | CASSSQGAENTEAFF | TGCGCCAGCAGCTCACAGGGGGCAGAGAACACTGAAGCTTTCTTT
. | . | TRBJ2-7 | TRBV5-5 | CASRSGVYEQYF | TGTGCCAGTCGAAGTGGAGTATACGAGCAGTACTTC
. | . | TRBJ1-2 | TRBV7-3 | CASSSGRGSGYTF | TGTGCCAGCAGCAGTGGACGGGGAAGCGGCTACACCTTC
. | . | TRBJ2-3 | TRBV9 | CASSVGGTDTQYF | TGTGCCAGCAGCGTAGGGGGAACAGATACGCAGTATTTT
TRBD1 | . | TRBJ1-1 | TRBV18 | CASSIDRVQVAFF | TGTGCCAGCTCAATCGACAGGGTCCAAGTGGCTTTCTTT
. | once | TRBJ1-2 | TRBV23-1 | CASSQPLTEDPNYGYTF | TGCGCCAGCAGTCAACCTTTGACAGAAGACCCTAACTATGGCTACACCTTC
TRBD1 | . | TRBJ2-7 | TRBV7-9 | CASSLGGTGSYEQYF | TGTGCCAGCAGCTTAGGTGGGACAGGCTCCTACGAGCAGTACTTC
TRBD1 | . | TRBJ1-6 | TRBV5-6 | CASSSRGLGSPLHF | TGTGCCAGCAGCTCCAGGGGGCTGGGTTCACCCCTCCACTTT
TRBD2 | . | TRBJ2-1 | TRBV7-2 | CASSSTSDSYNEQFF | TGTGCCAGCAGCTCAACTAGCGACTCCTACAATGAGCAGTTCTTC
TRBD1 | . | TRBJ1-1 | TRBV7-9 | CASSFLDRGGTEAFF | TGTGCCAGCAGCTTCTTGGACAGGGGTGGCACTGAAGCTTTCTTT
. | . | TRBJ2-2 | TRBV4-3 | CASSQGLEMGTGNTGELFF | TGCGCCAGCAGCCAAGGACTAGAAATGGGGACGGGGAACACCGGGGAGCTGTTTTTT
. | . | TRBJ2-7 | TRBV28 | CASSSQGRRQYF | TGTGCCAGCAGTTCCCAGGGGAGGAGGCAGTACTTC
. | . | TRBJ2-3 | TRBV18 | CASSPPSRSTDTQYF | TGTGCCAGCTCACCACCTAGTAGAAGCACAGATACGCAGTATTTT
. | . | TRBJ1-5 | TRBV4-2 | CASSQDPGNQPQHF | TGTGCCAGCAGCCAAGATCCAGGGAATCAGCCCCAGCATTTT
. | . | TRBJ2-3 | TRBV7-2 | CASSSPSADTQYF | TGTGCCAGCAGCTCACCTAGCGCAGATACGCAGTATTTT
. | . | TRBJ2-7 | TRBV7-9 | CASSSGDLSSYEQYF | TGTGCCAGCAGCTCAGGGGACCTGAGCTCCTACGAGCAGTACTTC
. | . | TRBJ2-1 | TRBV19 | CASSIRQVGVSEQFF | TGTGCCAGTAGTATCCGGCAAGTCGGGGTCAGTGAGCAGTTCTTC
TRBD1 | . | TRBJ2-5 | TRBV2 | CASSKDRGQETQYF | TGTGCCAGCAGTAAAGACAGGGGACAAGAGACCCAGTACTTC
. | . | TRBJ1-5 | TRBV5-4 | CASSLGQISNQPQHF | TGTGCCAGCAGCTTGGGCCAGATTAGCAATCAGCCCCAGCATTTT
TRBD1 | . | TRBJ1-2 | TRBV15 | CATSRVRQGANYGYTF | TGTGCCACCAGCAGAGTAAGACAGGGTGCTAACTATGGCTACACCTTC
. | . | TRBJ2-3 | TRBV6-5 | CASSLGFTTDTQYF | TGTGCCAGCAGTTTAGGATTTACAACAGATACGCAGTATTTT
. | . | TRBJ2-7 | TRBV11-2 | CASSLQRGGIGEQYF | TGTGCCAGCAGCTTACAACGTGGGGGGATCGGGGAGCAGTACTTC
. | . | TRBJ1-4 | TRBV27 | CASSRGDSIGEKLFF | TGTGCCAGCAGTCGCGGGGACTCTATCGGCGAAAAACTGTTTTTT